A single sample gave rise to the 15 T cell receptor beta chains below, sequenced in a study of PD-1 blockade in classical Hodgkin lymphoma. Time point reported: cycle 4 day 1 (C4D1), after five to seven weeks of nivolumab. The patients all showed relapse after autologous stem cell transplantation, while their brentuximab vedotin exposure varied. CD4+ T cells were purified from thawed PBMCs by magnetic negative selection. Generated by immunoSEQ multiplex PCR, the TCRdb table keeps only in-frame clones and is missing some. The sample yields almost 20,000 clones, less than 90% seen once. The source was CD4+ T cells from blood, collected before the fourth cycle of nivolumab. These receptors were obtained from a human donor with classical Hodgkin lymphoma.

The chain couples TRBV5-5 to TRBJ1-2; no firm D call. The V gene lost 4 bases and the J gene lost 7 bases, with 14 bases spanning the gap. The germline V gene has CDR1 SGHKS and CDR2 YYEKEE (reference sequence). CDR3 length equals 13 residues. This CDR3 reads CASSQRREPGYTF. CDR3 in DNA: TGTGCCAGCAGCCAAAGGCGGGAACCTGGCTACACCTTC.

J is TRBJ2-1 and V is TRBV14; the match to TRBD2 covers 13 bases. V was pared by 5 bases and J by 7 bases, with 11 bases of the junction left unmatched. CDR1 is SGHDN and CDR2 is FVKESK in the germline V gene. The length of the CDR3 is 17 residues. DNA for the CDR3: TGTGCCAGCAGCTACGGGACTAGCGGGACATTTAGTAATGAGCAGTTCTTC. It translates to CASSYGTSGTFSNEQFF. Supplemented by reference TRBV14 and TRBJ2-1, the full variable domain reads EAGVTQFPSHSVIEKGQTVTLRCDPISGHDNLYWYRRVMGKEIKFLLHFVKESKQDESGMPNNRFLAERTGGTYSTLKVQPAELEDSGVYFCASSYGTSGTFSNEQFFGPGTRLTVL.

The V gene is TRBV5-1, the J gene TRBJ2-5, with D possibly matching TRBD1 (5 bases). CDR1 is SGHRS, CDR2 YFSETQ, per germline. Trimming left V 0 bases short and J 2 bases short, with 8 bases between. This CDR3 is 14 amino acids long. The CDR3 coding sequence is TGCGCCAGCAGCTTGGGAACAGGACAAGAGACCCAGTACTTC. Translating it yields CASSLGTGQETQYF.

The chain carries TRBV6-6 and TRBJ1-1, with a weak D call TRBD1 (6 bases). This CDR3 contains 16 residues. V gave up 0 bases and J gave up 0 bases, with 11 bases separating them. Germline V lookup: CDR1 MNHNY, CDR2 SVGAGI (reference sequence). CDR3 residues: CASSYSGRGMNTEAFF. The CDR3 coding sequence is TGTGCCAGCAGTTACTCAGGCAGGGGTATGAACACTGAAGCTTTCTTT.

The rearrangement links TRBV9 to TRBJ2-3, with D uncertain. Germline values: CDR1 SGDLS, CDR2 YYNGEE. CDR3 length: 12 amino acids. Trimming removed 3 bases at V and 2 bases at J, with 4 bases between. The DNA of the CDR3 is TGTGCCAGCAGCGCGATCACAGATACGCAGTATTTT. Amino acids: CASSAITDTQYF.

The V and J genes are TRBV5-1 and TRBJ2-3, with 10 nucleotides matching TRBD2. The CDR3 has 14 residues. CDR1 is SGHRS and CDR2 is YFSETQ in the germline V gene. V shed 7 bases and J 5 bases; nucleotides not matched to a gene: 7. This chain's CDR3 is CASQREGQLDTQYF. In nucleotides, the CDR3 is TGCGCCAGCCAGCGGGAGGGCCAATTAGATACGCAGTATTTT.

This chain connects TRBV7-9 to TRBJ1-3; D not certain. The germline gives CDR1 SEHNR, CDR2 FQNEAQ (reference sequence). V was clipped by 1 base and J by 2 bases, with 9 bases between them. The CDR3 is 15 residues long. CDR3 coding DNA: TGTGCCAGCAGCTTAGAGGGATTCGCTGGAAACACCATATATTTT. It is translated as CASSLEGFAGNTIYF.

This sequence joins TRBV5-4 and TRBJ2-5, with 11 bases that match TRBD2. The J call may not be correct, given that the DNA end is closer to TRBJ2-7. The CDR3 consists of 16 residues. Germline V gene data show CDR1 as SGHNT and CDR2 as YYREEE (reference sequence). CDR3 nucleotides: TGTGCCAGCAGCTCAGTTCTTAGCGGGAGGGCCTACGAGCAGTACTTC. This codes for CASSSVLSGRAYEQYF.

The genes are TRBV5-4 and TRBJ2-1; 12 bases match TRBD2. This CDR3 has 14 amino acids. V lost 3 bases and J lost 7; bases outside the gene matches: 2. In germline, CDR1 is SGHNT, CDR2 YYREEE (reference sequence). CDR3 loop: CASSSTSGSNEQFF. The CDR3 DNA reads as TGTGCCAGCAGCTCGACTAGCGGGAGTAATGAGCAGTTCTTC.

Points on this clone: This same CDR3 is encoded by further DNA sequences in the sample. This chain uses TRBV5-1 with TRBJ1-1, with 8 bases fitting TRBD1. V was clipped by 1 base and J by 4 bases; unmatched bases: 0. The CDR3 covers 13 residues. Germline V gene lookup returns CDR1 SGHRS and CDR2 YFSETQ. CDR3 nucleotides: TGCGCCAGCAGCTTGACAGGGGGCACTGAAGCTTTCTTT. The encoded protein is CASSLTGGTEAFF.

This chain joins TRBV10-3 and TRBJ2-1; D perhaps matches TRBD2 (7 bases). Germline loops: CDR1 ENHRY, CDR2 SYGVKD. V lost 5 bases, J lost 7 bases, and 12 bases lay in between. The CDR3 contains 13 residues. CDR3 in amino acids: CAISPGGANEQFF. CDR3 in DNA: TGTGCCATCAGTCCGGGGGGCGCGAATGAGCAGTTCTTC.

This chain connects TRBV11-3 to TRBJ2-5; maybe TRBD1 (6 bases). The germline gives CDR1 SGHNT, CDR2 YENEEA. This CDR3 spans 14 amino acids. V was clipped by 5 bases and J by 4 bases, with 14 bases between them. The CDR3 region is CASSPGDFPETQYF. CDR3 coding DNA: TGTGCCAGCAGCCCAGGGGATTTCCCAGAGACCCAGTACTTC.

This chain links TRBV7-9 with TRBJ2-7; 16 bases match TRBD2. With 5 bases clipped from V and 6 bases from J, the junction kept 7 bases outside the gene matches. Germline loops: CDR1 SEHNR, CDR2 FQNEAQ (reference sequence). This CDR3 region has 16 residues. This CDR3 reads CASSAGLAGGPTEQYF. CDR3 DNA: TGTGCCAGCAGCGCGGGACTAGCGGGAGGGCCCACCGAGCAGTACTTC.

The chain recombines TRBV6-6 with TRBJ1-5; D ambiguous. In germline, CDR1 is MNHNY, CDR2 SVGAGI (reference sequence). The CDR3 extends over 13 amino acids. The V end was cut by 7 bases, the J end by 2 bases, with 9 bases between. In DNA, the CDR3 is TGTGCCAGCAAAGCAGGTGGCAATCAGCCCCAGCATTTT. Its translation is CASKAGGNQPQHF.

This chain connects TRBV5-6 to TRBJ1-3; D perhaps matches TRBD1 (5 bases). CDR1 is SGHDT and CDR2 is YYEEEE in the germline V gene. The CDR3 loop spans 15 amino acids. Deletions cut 4 bases from V and 4 bases from J, with 15 bases between. In DNA form, the CDR3 reads TGTGCCAGCAGCACCCCCCAGGGACTAGGAAACACCATATATTTT. Encoded protein: CASSTPQGLGNTIYF.